Presented here are 11 T cell receptor beta chains from one specimen sequenced in a study of blood T cell repertoires in COVID-19. TCRdb's copy holds only in-frame clones and misses some; the assay was immunoSEQ multiplex PCR. The table has around 62,000 clones, 85% seen once. Material for sequencing was peripheral blood. Every receptor here comes from a man aged 50 or older with acute or convalescent COVID-19.

This sequence joins TRBV11-2 and TRBJ2-3, with TRBD2 identical over 14 bases. V dropped 1 base and J dropped 7; count of bases not matched to a gene: 4. The CDR3 loop spans 16 amino acids. The germline V gene encodes CDR1 SGHAT and CDR2 FQNNGV. The CDR3 reads CASSLGLAGGQYTQYF. In DNA form, the CDR3 reads TGTGCCAGCAGCTTAGGACTAGCGGGGGGGCAATATACGCAGTATTTT.

The chain carries TRBV19 and TRBJ1-6; D remains ambiguous. The V gene lost 6 bases and the J gene lost 0 bases, with 15 bases spanning the gap. The CDR3 extends over 17 amino acids. Germline CDR1 is LNHDA and CDR2 is SQIVND (reference sequence). The CDR3 here is CASSLDRESSYNSPLHF. The CDR3 coding sequence is TGTGCCAGTAGCCTGGACCGGGAGAGCTCCTATAATTCACCCCTCCACTTT.

The chain uses TRBV10-2 and TRBJ2-5; 8 bases agree with TRBD1. After removal of 7 bases from V and 0 bases from J, the junction contained 1 base not matched to a gene. The CDR3 totals 13 residues. Germline V gene lookup returns CDR1 WSHSY and CDR2 SAAADI. This CDR3 reads CASKQGDQETQYF. CDR3 DNA sequence: TGCGCCAGCAAACAGGGGGACCAAGAGACCCAGTACTTC.

This chain joins TRBV5-1 and TRBJ2-3; TRBD2 aligns across 14 bases. Germline CDR1 and CDR2: SGHRS and YFSETQ. This CDR3 has 21 residues. Trimming took 4 bases from V and 0 from J; bases not matched to a gene: 16. CDR3 loop: CASSTSGTSGGILSSTDTQYF. CDR3 in DNA: TGCGCCAGCAGCACCTCCGGGACTAGCGGGGGAATATTATCTAGCACAGATACGCAGTATTTT.

V and J are TRBV11-2 and TRBJ2-5; TRBD1 agrees at 8 bases. The CDR3 consists of 14 residues. V dropped 5 bases and J dropped 4; count of bases not matched to a gene: 6. CDR1 is SGHAT and CDR2 is FQNNGV in the germline V gene. The CDR3: CASSLNTGGETQYF. CDR3 sequence (DNA): TGTGCCAGCAGCCTAAATACAGGGGGAGAGACCCAGTACTTC.

The chain combines TRBV25-1 with TRBJ2-1, with D tentatively TRBD1 (6 bases). Germline values: CDR1 MGHDK, CDR2 SYGVNS. The CDR3 has 14 residues. V lost 5 bases and J lost 2, with 10 bases in between. The chain's CDR3 is CASSLQGTYNEQFF. CDR3 bases: TGTGCCAGCAGTTTACAGGGAACCTACAATGAGCAGTTCTTC.

This clone has just a few counts. The J gene is TRBJ2-3, the V gene TRBV6-1, with 9 bases identical to TRBD2. Germline V gene lookup returns CDR1 MNHNS and CDR2 SASEGT. The CDR3 totals 20 residues. V shed 8 bases and J 1 base; nucleotides not matched to a gene: 22. CDR3 nucleotide sequence: TGTGCCAGCCGTGGGCTCCAGGGACTCGCGGGGGGGCGGGGCACAGATACGCAGTATTTT. Protein: CASRGLQGLAGGRGTDTQYF.

The V gene is TRBV19, the J gene TRBJ2-7; TRBD1 agrees at 9 bases. Trimming removed 3 bases from V and 2 bases from J; junction bases left unmatched: 5. The CDR3 contains 15 residues. CDR1 is LNHDA, CDR2 SQIVND, per germline (reference sequence). The CDR3: CASSMAGTGTYEQYF. The CDR3 bases are TGTGCCAGTAGTATGGCCGGGACAGGGACCTACGAGCAGTACTTC.

The rearrangement joins TRBV5-4 to TRBJ2-5; 7 nucleotides match TRBD1. V was pared by 4 bases and J by 3 bases, with 9 bases of the junction left unmatched. Germline lookup yields CDR1 SGHNT and CDR2 YYREEE (reference sequence). The CDR3 is made up of 15 amino acids. CDR3 protein: CASSGPGQTKETQYF. The CDR3 nucleotides are TGTGCCAGCAGCGGACCGGGACAGACAAAAGAGACCCAGTACTTC.

This rearrangement joins TRBV5-4 to TRBJ2-1; D is unclear. The V gene's germline CDR1 is SGHNT and CDR2 YYREEE (reference sequence). The CDR3 contains 15 residues. With 0 bases removed from V and 0 bases from J, the gap between germline ends came to 7 bases. CDR3 region: CASSLDIGSYNEQFF. For the CDR3, the DNA is TGTGCCAGCAGCTTGGACATTGGCTCCTACAATGAGCAGTTCTTC.

V usage is TRBV6-5 and J usage is TRBJ2-1, with TRBD2 matching 7 bases. CDR1 and CDR2 from the germline V gene are MNHEY and SVGAGI. CDR3 length: 16 amino acids. The J segment lost 0 bases and the V segment lost 0 bases, leaving 2 bases of the junction unmatched. The CDR3 protein is CASSYSGGDSYNEQFF. For the CDR3, the DNA is TGTGCCAGCAGTTACTCGGGAGGGGACTCCTACAATGAGCAGTTCTTC.